These 2 T cell receptor beta chains were all obtained from the same sample, sequenced in a study of T cells in Graves' hyperthyroidism and ophthalmopathy. Amplified TCR beta CDR3 regions derived from RNA transcripts. Carried out on the TCR CDR3, a first-round RT-PCR used the HTBI primer set. Via MiXCR, TCRdb re-called the multiplex PCR reads, giving one row per CDR3 protein. The sample shows some 690,000 distinct CDR3 sequences, 17% of them seen only once. Input material: blood. These receptors originate from a man aged 50 to 59 with Graves' hyperthyroidism.

This clonotype was picked up many times. This sequence joins TRBV6-6 and TRBJ2-7; D may be TRBD1 (5 bases). Trimming left V 0 bases short and J 0 bases short, with 6 bases between. Per germline, CDR1 MNHNY and CDR2 SVGAGI (reference sequence). The CDR3 runs to 14 residues. The CDR3 DNA reads TGTGCCAGCAGTTACTCACAGGCCTCCTACGAGCAGTACTTC. Its protein is CASSYSQASYEQYF.

Note on this clonotype: As the CDR3 is not closed by the conserved phenylalanine or tryptophan, this likely results from a read error. This rearrangement joins TRBV18 to TRBJ2-3; 8 bases are shared with TRBD2. Germline CDR1 is KGHSH and CDR2 is LQKENI. The CDR3 length is 16 residues. The ends lost 2 bases at V and 0 bases at J; junction bases unmatched: 4. The CDR3 protein is CASSPNSGMSTDTQYS. The DNA of the CDR3 is TGTGCCAGCTCACCAAATAGCGGGATGAGCACAGATACGCAGTATTCT.